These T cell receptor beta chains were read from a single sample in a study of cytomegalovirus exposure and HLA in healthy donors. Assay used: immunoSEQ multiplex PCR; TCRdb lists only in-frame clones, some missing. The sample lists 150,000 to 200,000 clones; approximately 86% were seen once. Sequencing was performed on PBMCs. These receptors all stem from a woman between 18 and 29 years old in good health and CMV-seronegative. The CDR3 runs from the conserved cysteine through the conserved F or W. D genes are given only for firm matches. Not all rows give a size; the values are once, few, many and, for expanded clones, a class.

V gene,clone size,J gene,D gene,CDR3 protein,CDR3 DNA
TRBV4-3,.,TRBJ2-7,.,CASSQEVSGSGEQYF,TGCGCCAGCAGCCAAGAGGTTTCGGGGTCGGGCGAGCAGTACTTC
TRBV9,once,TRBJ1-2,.,CASSVGGGFYGYTF,TGTGCCAGCAGCGTAGGAGGAGGGTTCTATGGCTACACCTTC
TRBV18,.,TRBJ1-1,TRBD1,CASSFLDRGAIGAFF,TGTGCCAGCTCCTTCCTTGACAGGGGAGCTATTGGGGCTTTCTTT
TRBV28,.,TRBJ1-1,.,CASIAGQGYVTEAFF,TGTGCCAGCATTGCGGGGCAGGGATATGTCACTGAAGCTTTCTTT
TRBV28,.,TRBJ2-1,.,CASTPRRGLLLGQFF,TGTGCCAGCACCCCTCGGAGAGGGCTCCTGTTAGGGCAGTTCTTC
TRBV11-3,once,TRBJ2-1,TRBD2,CASSLGSGGANEQFF,TGTGCCAGCAGCTTAGGTAGCGGGGGGGCCAATGAGCAGTTCTTC
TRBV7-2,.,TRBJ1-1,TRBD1,CASSLGQGAYTEAFF,TGTGCCAGCAGCTTAGGACAGGGGGCTTACACTGAAGCTTTCTTT
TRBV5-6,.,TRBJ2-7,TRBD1,CASSLVWTGLAYEQYF,TGTGCCAGCAGCTTGGTCTGGACAGGGCTTGCCTACGAGCAGTACTTC
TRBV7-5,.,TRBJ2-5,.,CVRSLLTGGKETQYF,TGTGTCAGAAGCTTACTCACAGGGGGCAAGGAGACCCAGTACTTC
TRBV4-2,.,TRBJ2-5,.,CASSPAGHPETQYF,TGTGCCAGCAGCCCCGCGGGCCACCCAGAGACCCAGTACTTC
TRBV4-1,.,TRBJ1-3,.,CASSQVPPFSGNTIYF,TGCGCCAGCAGCCAAGTCCCCCCTTTCTCTGGAAACACCATATATTTT
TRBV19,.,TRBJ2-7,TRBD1,CASSKVLGQGENEQYF,TGTGCCAGTAGTAAGGTGCTGGGACAGGGGGAGAACGAGCAGTACTTC
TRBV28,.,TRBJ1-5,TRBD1,CASTPGQGFYSNQPQHF,TGTGCCAGCACTCCGGGACAGGGCTTTTATAGCAATCAGCCCCAGCATTTT
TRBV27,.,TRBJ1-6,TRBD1,CASSLFGTGVYNSPLHF,TGTGCCAGCAGTTTATTCGGGACAGGGGTTTATAATTCACCCCTCCACTTT
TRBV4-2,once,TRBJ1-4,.,CASSPSRRRGNEKLFF,TGTGCCAGCAGCCCCAGCAGGAGGAGGGGTAATGAAAAACTGTTTTTT
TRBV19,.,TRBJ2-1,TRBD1,CASSIPGQVLREQFF,TGTGCCAGTAGTATCCCGGGACAGGTTCTTCGGGAGCAGTTCTTC
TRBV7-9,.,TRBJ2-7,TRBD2,CASSSTGTSGEQYF,TGTGCCAGCAGCTCTACCGGGACTAGCGGGGAGCAGTACTTC
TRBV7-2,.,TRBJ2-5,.,CASSPGDQETQYF,TGTGCCAGCAGCCCAGGGGATCAAGAGACCCAGTACTTC
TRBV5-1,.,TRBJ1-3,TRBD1,CASSSGGQGSGNTIYF,TGCGCCAGCAGCTCGGGAGGACAGGGCTCTGGAAACACCATATATTTT
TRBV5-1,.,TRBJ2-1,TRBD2,CASSKTSGSWYNEQFF,TGCGCCAGCAGCAAAACTAGCGGGAGTTGGTACAATGAGCAGTTCTTC
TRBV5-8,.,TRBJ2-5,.,CASSFVGGETQYF,TGTGCCAGCAGCTTTGTGGGAGGAGAGACCCAGTACTTC
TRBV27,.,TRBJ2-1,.,CASSLKRTDEQFF,TGTGCCAGCAGTTTAAAAAGGACAGATGAGCAGTTCTTC
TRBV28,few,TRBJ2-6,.,CASSPRLSGANVLTF,TGTGCCAGCAGTCCCAGACTCTCTGGGGCCAACGTCCTGACTTTC
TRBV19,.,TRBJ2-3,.,CASSMSRGPLYF,TGTGCCAGTAGTATGTCAAGGGGTCCATTGTATTTT
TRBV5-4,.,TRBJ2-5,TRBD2,CASKAGKQETQYF,TGTGCCAGCAAAGCGGGGAAACAAGAGACCCAGTACTTC
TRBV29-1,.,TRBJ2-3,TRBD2,CSVTTGTSHDTQYF,TGCAGCGTAACGACCGGGACTAGTCACGATACGCAGTATTTT
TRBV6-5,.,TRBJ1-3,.,CASSYSRLLGGNTIYF,TGTGCCAGCAGTTACTCGAGACTTCTGGGTGGAAACACCATATATTTT
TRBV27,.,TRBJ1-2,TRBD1,CASSPKQGALFIDGYTF,TGTGCCAGCAGTCCGAAACAGGGGGCCCTATTCATTGATGGCTACACCTTC
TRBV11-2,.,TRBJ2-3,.,CASSLDGQTSTDTQYF,TGTGCCAGCAGCTTAGACGGACAGACTAGCACAGATACGCAGTATTTT
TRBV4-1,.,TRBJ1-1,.,CASSQVGGAEAFF,TGCGCCAGCAGCCAAGTTGGAGGGGCTGAAGCTTTCTTT
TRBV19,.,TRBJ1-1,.,CASSNYWGLNTEAFF,TGTGCCAGTAGTAATTACTGGGGCCTGAACACTGAAGCTTTCTTT
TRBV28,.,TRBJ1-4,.,CASSTPDSNEKLFF,TGTGCCAGCAGTACCCCCGACAGTAATGAAAAACTGTTTTTT
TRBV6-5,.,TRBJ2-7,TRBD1,CASSQGQGAYEQYF,TGTGCCAGCAGCCAGGGACAGGGGGCCTACGAGCAGTACTTC
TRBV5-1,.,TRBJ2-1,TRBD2,CASSWPRGGNEQFF,TGCGCCAGCAGCTGGCCCCGCGGGGGCAATGAGCAGTTCTTC
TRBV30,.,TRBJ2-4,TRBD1,CAWSVLGQGGNIQYF,TGTGCCTGGAGTGTACTCGGACAGGGTGGGAACATTCAGTACTTC
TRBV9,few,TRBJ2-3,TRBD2,CASSVGTSGTDTQYF,TGTGCCAGCAGCGTGGGGACTAGCGGGACAGATACGCAGTATTTT
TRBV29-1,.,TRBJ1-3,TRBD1,CSVASGTDSGNTIYF,TGCAGCGTTGCTTCCGGGACAGACTCTGGAAACACCATATATTTT
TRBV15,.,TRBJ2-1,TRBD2,CATSRGQASGYNEQFF,TGTGCCACCAGCAGAGGTCAGGCTAGCGGCTACAATGAGCAGTTCTTC
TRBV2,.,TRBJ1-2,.,CASSGGRAGRDGYTF,TGTGCCAGCAGTGGAGGGAGAGCGGGAAGGGACGGCTACACCTTC
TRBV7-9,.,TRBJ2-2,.,CASSLVRWQGTTGELFF,TGTGCCAGCAGCTTAGTCAGGTGGCAGGGGACCACCGGGGAGCTGTTTTTT
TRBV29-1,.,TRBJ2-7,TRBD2,CSVAMWREGYEQYF,TGCAGCGTTGCAATGTGGCGGGAGGGCTACGAGCAGTACTTC
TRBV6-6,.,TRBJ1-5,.,CASSPGRGSNQPQHF,TGTGCCAGCAGCCCAGGGAGGGGGAGCAATCAGCCCCAGCATTTT
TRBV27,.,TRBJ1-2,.,CASSFLREGNGGYTF,TGTGCCAGCAGTTTTCTCAGGGAGGGGAATGGAGGCTACACCTTC
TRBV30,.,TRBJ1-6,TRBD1,CAWSFGQGGSPLHF,TGTGCCTGGAGTTTCGGACAGGGGGGGTCACCCCTCCACTTT
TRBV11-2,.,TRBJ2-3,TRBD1,CASSLQTGGGTDTQYF,TGTGCCAGCAGCTTACAGACAGGGGGCGGCACAGATACGCAGTATTTT
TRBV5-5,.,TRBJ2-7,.,CASSSRLVGYEQYF,TGTGCCAGCAGTTCTCGACTAGTCGGCTACGAGCAGTACTTC